This T cell receptor beta chain was documented in a study of beta chain features in type 1 diabetes. The CDR3 runs 15 residues. As for this clone: The antigen remains undetermined.

Findings and limits, study-wide: A definitive answer on HLA type influencing TCRB rearrangement was not reached here.

The isolated RNA, all of it, was reverse transcribed, so expressed TCRB transcripts were what got sequenced. Clones were sequenced by immunoSEQ multiplex PCR, and TCRdb holds only the in-frame ones, with some missing. The sample holds about 360,000 clones, roughly 12% seen once. This sequence was found in a man aged 18 to 30 in good health. Input material: naive CD4+ T cells from blood. The chain is built from TRBV21-1 and TRBJ2-7; the table's D call, TRBD1, was not checked against the DNA. TRBV21-1 is tagged as a pseudogene. The CDR3 DNA reads TGTGCCAGCAGCGTCAACACAGGGGGCGACAACGAGCAGTACTTC. Amino acids: CASSVNTGGDNEQYF.